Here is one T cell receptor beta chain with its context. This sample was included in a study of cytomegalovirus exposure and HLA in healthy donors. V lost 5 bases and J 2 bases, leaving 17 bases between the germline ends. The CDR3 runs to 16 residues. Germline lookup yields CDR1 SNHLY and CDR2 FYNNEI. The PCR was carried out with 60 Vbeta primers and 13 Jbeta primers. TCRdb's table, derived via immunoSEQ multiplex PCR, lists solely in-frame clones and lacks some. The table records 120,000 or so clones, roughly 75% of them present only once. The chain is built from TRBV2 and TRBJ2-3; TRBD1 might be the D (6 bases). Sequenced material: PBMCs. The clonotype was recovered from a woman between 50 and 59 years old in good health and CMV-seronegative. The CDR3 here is CASSYVPGAYTDTQYF. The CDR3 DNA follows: TGTGCCAGCAGTTACGTCCCAGGGGCCTACACAGATACGCAGTATTTT. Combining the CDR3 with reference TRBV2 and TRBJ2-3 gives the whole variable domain EPEVTQTPSHQVTQMGQEVILRCVPISNHLYFYWYRQILGQKVEFLVSFYNNEISEKSEIFDDQFSVERPDGSNFTLKIRSTKLEDSAMYFCASSYVPGAYTDTQYFGPGTRLTVL.